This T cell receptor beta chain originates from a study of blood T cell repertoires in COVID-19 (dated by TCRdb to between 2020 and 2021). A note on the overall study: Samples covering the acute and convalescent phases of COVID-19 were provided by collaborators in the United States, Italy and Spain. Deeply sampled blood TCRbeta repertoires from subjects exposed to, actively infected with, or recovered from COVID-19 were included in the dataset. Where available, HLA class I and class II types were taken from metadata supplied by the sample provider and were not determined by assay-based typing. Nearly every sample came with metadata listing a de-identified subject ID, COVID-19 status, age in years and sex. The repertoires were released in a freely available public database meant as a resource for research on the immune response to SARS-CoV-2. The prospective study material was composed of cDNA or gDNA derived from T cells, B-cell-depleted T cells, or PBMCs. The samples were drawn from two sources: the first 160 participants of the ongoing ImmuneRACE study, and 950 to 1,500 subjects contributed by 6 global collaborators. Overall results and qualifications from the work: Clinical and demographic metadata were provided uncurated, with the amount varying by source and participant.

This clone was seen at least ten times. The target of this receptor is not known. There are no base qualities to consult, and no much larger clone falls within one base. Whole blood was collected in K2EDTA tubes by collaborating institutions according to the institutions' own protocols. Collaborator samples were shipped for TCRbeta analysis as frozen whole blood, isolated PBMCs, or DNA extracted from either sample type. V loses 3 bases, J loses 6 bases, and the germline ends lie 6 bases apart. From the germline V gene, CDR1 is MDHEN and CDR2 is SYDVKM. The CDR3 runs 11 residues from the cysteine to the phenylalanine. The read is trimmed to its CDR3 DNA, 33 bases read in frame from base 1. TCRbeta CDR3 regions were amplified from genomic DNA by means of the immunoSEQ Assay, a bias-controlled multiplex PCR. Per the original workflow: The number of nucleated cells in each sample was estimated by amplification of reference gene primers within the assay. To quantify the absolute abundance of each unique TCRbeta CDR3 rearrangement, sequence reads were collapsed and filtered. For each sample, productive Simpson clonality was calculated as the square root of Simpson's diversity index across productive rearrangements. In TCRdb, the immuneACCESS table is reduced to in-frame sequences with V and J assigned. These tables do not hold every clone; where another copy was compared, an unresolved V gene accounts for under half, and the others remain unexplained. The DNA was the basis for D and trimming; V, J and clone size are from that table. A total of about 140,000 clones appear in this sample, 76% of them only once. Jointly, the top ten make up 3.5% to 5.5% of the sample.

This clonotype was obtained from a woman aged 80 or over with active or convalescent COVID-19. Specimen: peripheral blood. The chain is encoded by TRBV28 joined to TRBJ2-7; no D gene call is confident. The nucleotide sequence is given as TGTGCCAGCAGTTTCGCGAGCGAGCAGTACTTC. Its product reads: CASSFASEQYF.